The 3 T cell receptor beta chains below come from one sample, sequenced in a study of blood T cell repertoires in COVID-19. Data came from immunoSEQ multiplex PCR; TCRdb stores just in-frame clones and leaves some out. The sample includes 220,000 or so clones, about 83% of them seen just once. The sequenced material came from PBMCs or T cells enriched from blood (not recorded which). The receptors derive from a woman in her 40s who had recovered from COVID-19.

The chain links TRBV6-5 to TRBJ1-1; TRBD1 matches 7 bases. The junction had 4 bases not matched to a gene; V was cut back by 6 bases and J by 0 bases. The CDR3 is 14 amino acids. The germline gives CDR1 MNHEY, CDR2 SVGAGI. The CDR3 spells CASSWGQLNTEAFF. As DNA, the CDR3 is TGTGCCAGCAGCTGGGGACAGTTGAACACTGAAGCTTTCTTT.

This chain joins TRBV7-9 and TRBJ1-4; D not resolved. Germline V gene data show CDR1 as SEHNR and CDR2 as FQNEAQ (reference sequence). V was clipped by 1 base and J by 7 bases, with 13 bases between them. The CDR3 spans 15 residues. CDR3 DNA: TGTGCCAGCAGCTTAGATGGCGGGGTTGGTGAAAAACTGTTTTTT. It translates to CASSLDGGVGEKLFF.

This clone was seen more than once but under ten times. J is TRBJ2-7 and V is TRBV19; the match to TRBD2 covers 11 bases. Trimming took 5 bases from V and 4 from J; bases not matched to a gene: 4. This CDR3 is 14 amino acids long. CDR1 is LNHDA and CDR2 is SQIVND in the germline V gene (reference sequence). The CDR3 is CASSGTSGLYEQYF. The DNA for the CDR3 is TGTGCCAGTAGTGGGACTAGCGGATTATACGAGCAGTACTTC.